This TCR beta chain stems from a study of blood T cell repertoires in COVID-19. Study-wide context: Spain, Italy and the United States supplied samples that represented acute and convalescent COVID-19. Nucleic acid was either cDNA or gDNA, and it came from T cells, B-cell-depleted T cells, or PBMCs.

Germline CDR1 and CDR2: MDHEN and SYDVKM. The CDR3 runs 14 residues. Trimming at V came to 5 bases and at J to 9 bases, leaving 9 bases not matched to a gene. Authors' analysis steps: Quantification of nucleated cells was approximated via reference gene primer amplification. The repertoire was sequenced with immunoSEQ multiplex PCR; TCRdb's copy has only in-frame clones and lacks some. V and J calls and clone size come straight from that table; D and trimming were deduced from the DNA. The sample shows 150,000 to 200,000 clones, around 85% of them seen only once. This clonotype was sampled from a man aged 55 to 70 with acute or convalescent COVID-19. J is TRBJ1-5 and V is TRBV28, with TRBD1 matching over 8 bases. What was sequenced was peripheral blood. This CDR3 reads CASSPRTGLGPQHF. The CDR3 bases are TGTGCCAGCAGTCCTAGGACAGGGTTGGGGCCCCAGCATTTT.